The 25 T cell receptor beta chains reported below all come from one sample, sequenced in a study of blood T cell repertoires in COVID-19 (dated by TCRdb to about 2020). To prepare the library, the immunoSEQ multiplex PCR assay was applied. TCRdb obtained this table from immuneACCESS and retained in-frame rearrangements with V and J assigned. These tables miss some clones; where compared with another copy, unresolved V genes account for less than half of the shortfall, and the remainder is unexplained. The table for this sample lists about 670,000 clones; approximately 90% of them were counted only once. The ten largest clones take up about 0.26% of the sample. The sample consisted of peripheral blood. These receptors were collected from a woman aged 18-30 years with acute or convalescent COVID-19.

A few counts support this clone. The chain couples TRBV21-1 to TRBJ2-2; TRBD2 was called by the table and not checked on the DNA. TRBV21-1 is labeled a pseudogene. CDR3 size: 18 residues. The CDR3 loop is CASSPPSAGGLCTGELFF. CDR3 bases: TGTGCCAGCAGCCCCCCCTCGGCGGGGGGGCTTTGCACCGGGGAGCTGTTTTTT.

The chain joins TRBV6-2 or TRBV6-3 to TRBJ2-1, with 9 bases lining up with TRBD1. The CDR3 contains 16 residues. Per germline, CDR1 MNHEY and CDR2 SVGEGT. V lost 0 bases, J lost 10 bases, and 10 bases stayed unmatched. CDR3 in DNA: TGTGCCAGCAGTTACTCGGACAGGGGTGGAATAGGCGAGCAGTTCTTC. This encodes CASSYSDRGGIGEQFF.

This rearrangement joins TRBV27 to TRBJ2-6; a weak D match, TRBD2 (6 bases). This CDR3 comprises 18 residues. Germline loops: CDR1 MNHEY, CDR2 SMNVEV (reference sequence). Deletions cut 6 bases from V and 0 bases from J, with 18 bases between. CDR3 bases: TGTGCCAGCAGCCCCACGGGACGCGGGGTCTCTGGGGCCAACGTCCTGACTTTC. Translated, it gives CASSPTGRGVSGANVLTF.

V gene TRBV5-1 combines with J gene TRBJ1-2; D not resolved. Germline V gives CDR1 SGHRS, CDR2 YFSETQ. The CDR3 consists of 11 residues. V lost 0 bases and J lost 8, with 5 bases in between. Here the CDR3 reads CASSLDAGYTF. The CDR3 DNA sequence: TGCGCCAGCAGCTTGGATGCGGGCTACACCTTC.

CDR3 loop: CASSPAGVRHEKLFF. As DNA, the CDR3 is TGCGCCAGCAGCCCTGCGGGGGTGAGGCATGAAAAACTGTTTTTT. V usage is TRBV4-1 and J usage is TRBJ1-4; the D gene is possibly TRBD1 (5 bases). The CDR3 extends over 15 amino acids. CDR1 and CDR2 (germline): MGHRA, YSYEKL. Trimming stripped 4 bases from V and 6 bases from J, with 15 bases between.

The chain combines TRBV9 with TRBJ2-7; 13 bases fit TRBD2. The CDR3 runs to 18 residues. Losses at the gene ends were 4 bases for V and 6 bases for J; bases not matched to a gene: 16. Germline V gene lookup returns CDR1 SGDLS and CDR2 YYNGEE. CDR3 DNA sequence: TGTGCCAGCAGCCCCAACGATTGTCGGACTAGCGGGGGATGCGAGCAGTACTTC. It codes for CASSPNDCRTSGGCEQYF.

The chain uses TRBV7-2 and TRBJ1-3; D not resolved. This CDR3 has 15 residues. Per germline, CDR1 SGHTA and CDR2 FQGNSA. V lost 3 bases and J lost 4, with 13 bases in between. CDR3 protein: CASSFAISPGNTIYF. CDR3 in DNA: TGTGCCAGCAGCTTCGCGATATCCCCGGGAAACACCATATATTTT.

This clone was observed a handful of times. The chain carries TRBV12-5 and TRBJ1-2, with TRBD1 matching over 7 bases. The germline CDR1 and CDR2 sequences are LGHNT and FRNRAP. Trimming took 0 bases from V and 10 from J; bases not matched to a gene: 2. The CDR3 is 12 amino acids. The CDR3 DNA reads TGTGCTAGTGGTTTGGTCGGGACAGTCTACACCTTC. It yields the protein CASGLVGTVYTF.

The J gene is TRBJ1-1, the V gene TRBV27; 7 bases line up with TRBD1. There are 17 residues in the CDR3. The germline V gene has CDR1 MNHEY and CDR2 SMNVEV (reference sequence). J was trimmed by 0 bases and V by 2 bases; bases with no gene match: 9. The CDR3 loop reads CASSLTGAPYLNTEAFF. DNA of the CDR3: TGTGCCAGCAGTTTAACAGGGGCGCCTTATTTGAACACTGAAGCTTTCTTT.

The chain is built from TRBV3-1 (or the pseudogene TRBV3-2) and TRBJ1-2; D gene uncertain. The CDR3 sequence is 13 residues long. CDR1 and CDR2 from the germline V gene are LGHDT and YNNKEL (reference sequence). V was shortened by 5 bases and J by 1 base, with 8 bases between the two germline ends. CDR3: CASSYYYNYGYTF. CDR3 nucleotide sequence: TGTGCCAGCAGCTATTATTATAACTATGGCTACACCTTC.

This clone was recorded only once. This chain links TRBV24-1 with TRBJ2-3; the match to TRBD2 covers 11 bases. CDR3 length: 17 residues. V gave up 4 bases and J gave up 1 base; unmatched junction bases: 6. Germline V gene sequence: CDR1 KGHDR, CDR2 SFDVKD. CDR3 protein: CATSEPRLAGRTDTQYF. CDR3 DNA sequence: TGTGCCACCAGTGAACCTCGACTAGCGGGGCGCACAGATACGCAGTATTTT.

The chain is built from TRBV5-1 and TRBJ1-1, with D tentatively TRBD1 (5 bases). V was trimmed by 3 bases and J by 1 base, leaving 7 bases between them. This CDR3 is 13 amino acids long. Per germline, CDR1 SGHRS and CDR2 YFSETQ. The CDR3 reads CASSSGQNTEAFF. The CDR3 nucleotides read TGCGCCAGCAGCTCCGGACAGAACACTGAAGCTTTCTTT.

This chain uses TRBV27 with TRBJ1-1; D might be TRBD1 (5 bases). Trimming left V 3 bases short and J 1 base short, with 15 bases between. The CDR3 spans 16 residues. The germline CDR1 and CDR2 sequences are MNHEY and SMNVEV (reference sequence). The CDR3 nucleotides read TGTGCCAGCAGTTTTATAGGAGGGGACCCGAACACTGAAGCTTTCTTT. Its translation is CASSFIGGDPNTEAFF.

The chain has TRBV23-1 and TRBJ2-2, with D maybe TRBD1 (5 bases). TRBV23-1 is identified as an open reading frame with a role that is uncertain. This CDR3 spans 14 amino acids. Trimming left V 6 bases short and J 7 bases short, with 15 bases between. CDR3 coding DNA: TGCGCCAGCAGGAGTCCAGGGTTCAGCGGGGAGCTGTTTTTT. It encodes CASRSPGFSGELFF.

The chain couples TRBV5-6 to TRBJ2-7; 8 bases fit TRBD1. V was pared by 1 base and J by 9 bases, with 9 bases of the junction left unmatched. The CDR3 spans 14 residues. Germline lookup yields CDR1 SGHDT and CDR2 YYEEEE. The DNA of the CDR3 is TGTGCCAGCAGCTTGTTACAGGGGGTCCACGGGCAGTACTTC. This codes for CASSLLQGVHGQYF.

The chain carries TRBV7-9 and TRBJ1-6, with a weak D call TRBD1 (6 bases). CDR1 is SEHNR and CDR2 is FQNEAQ in the germline V gene (reference sequence). V gave up 5 bases and J gave up 9 bases, with 23 bases separating them. The CDR3 sequence is 17 residues long. CDR3 amino acids: CASSPSQLGGVTSPLHF. The CDR3 DNA reads TGTGCCAGCAGCCCCTCCCAATTAGGGGGGGTAACTTCACCCCTCCACTTT.

The chain has TRBV6-5 and TRBJ2-5, with 12 bases that match TRBD2. Trimming took 5 bases from V and 3 from J; bases not matched to a gene: 4. The CDR3 is 15 residues long. Germline loops: CDR1 MNHEY, CDR2 SVGAGI. In DNA, the CDR3 is TGTGCCAGCAGTCCCCGGACTAGCGGGGAAGAGACCCAGTACTTC. It is translated as CASSPRTSGEETQYF.

This chain links TRBV5-8 with TRBJ2-5, with 12 bases that match TRBD2. The CDR3 length is 15 residues. Germline lookup yields CDR1 SGHTS and CDR2 YDEGEE. The V segment lost 4 bases and the J segment 3 bases; nucleotides outside the gene matches: 4. CDR3 nucleotides: TGTGCCAGCAGCCTTAGGACTAGCGGGGAAGAGACCCAGTACTTC. This encodes CASSLRTSGEETQYF.

The genes are TRBV5-1 and TRBJ1-6, with D possibly being TRBD1 (5 bases). The CDR3 is 13 residues long. Trimming pared 3 bases from V and 7 bases from J, leaving 8 bases between. CDR1 is SGHRS, CDR2 YFSETQ, per germline. As DNA, the CDR3 is TGCGCCAGCAGCTCATCAGGGAATTCACCCCTCCACTTT. As protein: CASSSSGNSPLHF. The variable domain in full, completed from reference TRBV5-1 and TRBJ1-6, reads KAGVTQTPRYLIKTRGQQVTLSCSPISGHRSVSWYQQTPGQGLQFLFEYFSETQRNKGNFPGRFSGRQFSNSRSEMNVSTLELGDSALYLCASSSSGNSPLHFGNGTRLTVT.

This sequence joins TRBV6-6 and TRBJ1-2; 10 positions agree with TRBD1. V shed 0 bases, J shed 2 bases, and the junction held 3 bases outside the gene matches. This CDR3 has 16 residues. From germline, CDR1 is MNHNY and CDR2 SVGAGI (reference sequence). The CDR3 bases are TGTGCCAGCAGTTACTCGGGGACAGGGGCAAACTATGGCTACACCTTC. Protein product: CASSYSGTGANYGYTF.

This clone was recorded only once. The gene calls are TRBV24-1 and TRBJ2-2; TRBD2 agrees at 12 bases. This CDR3 region has 15 residues. V was clipped by 10 bases and J by 8 bases; unmatched bases: 10. Germline CDR1 is KGHDR and CDR2 is SFDVKD. The CDR3 loop reads CATSHGTSGPGELFF. The CDR3 nucleotides are TGTGCCACGAGTCACGGGACTAGCGGGCCGGGGGAGCTGTTTTTT.

This chain links TRBV5-1 with TRBJ1-3, with D unresolved. This CDR3 comprises 13 residues. V was shortened by 7 bases and J by 0 bases, with 8 bases between the two germline ends. In germline, CDR1 is SGHRS, CDR2 YFSETQ. The CDR3 coding sequence is TGCGCCAGCCAAATTAGCTCTGGAAACACCATATATTTT. Protein sequence: CASQISSGNTIYF.

V is TRBV7-9 and J is TRBJ1-2; possibly TRBD1 for D (6 bases). The germline CDR1 and CDR2 sequences are SEHNR and FQNEAQ (reference sequence). CDR3 length equals 14 residues. Between the trimmed V and J ends, which lost 4 bases and 6 bases, there was a span of 15 bases. The CDR3 here is CASSSPYYRDGYTF. The CDR3 nucleotides are TGTGCCAGCAGCTCCCCTTATTACAGGGATGGCTACACCTTC.

V usage is TRBV27 and J usage is TRBJ2-1; 8 nucleotides agree with TRBD1. Germline V gene data show CDR1 as MNHEY and CDR2 as SMNVEV (reference sequence). This CDR3 is built from 14 residues. V was clipped by 4 bases and J by 5 bases; unmatched bases: 4. The CDR3: CASSSSDRDNEQFF. For the CDR3, the DNA is TGTGCCAGCAGTTCCTCGGACAGGGACAATGAGCAGTTCTTC.

The chain carries TRBV3-1 (or the pseudogene TRBV3-2) and TRBJ1-3; tentatively, D is TRBD1 (6 bases). The length of the CDR3 is 17 residues. Deletions cut 1 base from V and 2 bases from J, with 15 bases between. Germline lookup yields CDR1 LGHDT and CDR2 YNNKEL (reference sequence). The CDR3 reads CASSQGISRGTGNTIYF. The DNA of the CDR3 is TGTGCCAGCAGCCAAGGGATTAGCAGGGGCACTGGAAACACCATATATTTT.